Below are 16 T cell receptor beta chains sequenced from a single sample in a study of human T cells and chemical hapten exposure. One entry per CDR3 protein, called by TCRdb with MiXCR from the RACE reads. The sample lists some 71,000 distinct CDR3 sequences; 10% to 13% were seen once. Stated time point: patch test 2, 6 weeks after DPC sensitization. Treatment defined: therapeutic diphenylcyclopropenone sensitization with weekly scalp DPC. Here the sequenced sample was whole blood, taken in connection with sensitization to the hapten diphenylcyclopropenone (DPC). These receptors were taken from a woman between 45 and 65 years old with alopecia areata. Some clones in this sample may be carry-over from other donors' samples.

This clonotype was seen a few times. This chain links TRBV6-6 with TRBJ2-7; tentatively, D is TRBD1 (6 bases). Trimming stripped 6 bases from V and 4 bases from J, with 13 bases between. This CDR3 contains 13 residues. Per the germline V gene, CDR1 is MNHNY and CDR2 is SVGAGI (reference sequence). In DNA, the CDR3 is TGTGCCAGCAGCCCAACAGGGATTTACGAGCAGTACTTC. It specifies CASSPTGIYEQYF.

This clonotype was counted at least ten times. The gene calls are TRBV7-2 and TRBJ1-4, with 8 bases that match TRBD1. The CDR3 extends over 17 amino acids. Trimming cost V 5 bases and J 13 bases; bases outside gene matches: 21. CDR1 and CDR2 (germline): SGHTA, FQGNSA. The CDR3 here is CASSADRASSLGSGLFF. DNA for the CDR3: TGTGCCAGCAGCGCGGACAGGGCATCGTCCTTGGGGAGTGGACTGTTTTTT.

Ten or more counts support this clonotype. This chain joins TRBV12-3 or TRBV12-4 and TRBJ2-7; D might be TRBD2 (5 bases). The CDR3 length is 12 residues. V lost 6 bases to trimming and J lost 5 bases, with 11 bases between them. The CDR3 DNA is TGTGCCAGCAGCTCCTCCGGGGACGAGCAGTACTTC. Translation: CASSSSGDEQYF.

This clonotype was recorded at least ten times. The chain recombines TRBV5-1 with TRBJ2-1; 8 bases match TRBD2. J gave up 8 bases and V 4 bases, and 8 bases lay outside the gene matches. Germline V gives CDR1 SGHRS, CDR2 YFSETQ. The CDR3 contains 14 residues. The CDR3 DNA is TGCGCCAGCAGCCTGAGCGGGAGAATGGATGAGCAGTTCTTC. Translating gives CASSLSGRMDEQFF.

The sample holds a few counts of this clonotype. The chain is built from TRBV20-1 and TRBJ2-3; tentative D call: TRBD1 (6 bases). The CDR3 spans 15 residues. Germline assignment: CDR1 DFQATT and CDR2 SNEGSKA (reference sequence). The V and J ends lost 5 bases and 3 bases respectively, with 18 bases between them. CDR3 in DNA: TGCAGTGCTTCTTTAACCGGGACACCGACAGATACGCAGTATTTT. Protein sequence: CSASLTGTPTDTQYF.

The table lists this clonotype with a few counts. V gene TRBV12-3 or TRBV12-4 combines with J gene TRBJ1-5; the D gene is possibly TRBD1 (6 bases). The V and J ends lost 5 bases and 2 bases respectively, with 13 bases between them. The CDR3 runs 15 residues. The CDR3 region has the DNA TGTGCCAGCAGTAACGGGACAATCGGCAATCAGCCCCAGCATTTT. It is translated as CASSNGTIGNQPQHF.

The gene calls are TRBV7-2 and TRBJ2-3, with D hard to call. The CDR3 consists of 11 residues. Trimming stripped 2 bases from V and 10 bases from J, with 7 bases between. Germline assignment: CDR1 SGHTA and CDR2 FQGNSA. Written as DNA, the CDR3 is TGTGCCAGCAGCTTATCGCGTGCGCAGTATTTT. Its translation is CASSLSRAQYF. Full variable domain (rest looked up from reference TRBV7-2 and TRBJ2-3): GAGVSQSPSNKVTEKGKDVELRCDPISGHTALYWYRQSLGQGLEFLIYFQGNSAPDKSGLPSDRFSAERTGGSVSTLTIQRTQQEDSAVYLCASSLSRAQYFGPGTRLTVL.

This clonotype was picked up many times. V and J are TRBV7-6 and TRBJ2-5; possible D gene TRBD2, 5 bases. The CDR3 sequence is 13 residues long. V was shortened by 5 bases and J by 4 bases, with 11 bases between the two germline ends. The germline CDR1 and CDR2 sequences are SGHVS and FNYEAQ. DNA of the CDR3: TGTGCCAGCAGCGAGCGGCAGCCAGAGACCCAGTACTTC. It is translated as CASSERQPETQYF.

This clonotype has at least ten counts. This chain uses TRBV5-4 with TRBJ2-3; no clear D. V lost 3 bases and J 6 bases, leaving 11 bases between the germline ends. Germline assignment: CDR1 SGHNT and CDR2 YYREEE (reference sequence). The CDR3 totals 13 residues. CDR3 protein: CASSSSNSDTQYF. The CDR3 bases are TGTGCCAGCAGCTCGTCGAACTCGGATACGCAGTATTTT. The variable domain in full, with the rest retrieved from reference TRBV5-4 and TRBJ2-3, is ETGVTQSPTHLIKTRGQQVTLRCSSQSGHNTVSWYQQALGQGPQFIFQYYREEENGRGNFPPRFSGLQFPNYSSELNVNALELDDSALYLCASSSSNSDTQYFGPGTRLTVL.

This sequence joins TRBV19 and TRBJ2-3; either TRBD1 or TRBD2 may fit D (5 bases each). The CDR3 length is 12 residues. Deletions cut 1 base from V and 9 bases from J, with 8 bases between. CDR1 is LNHDA and CDR2 is SQIVND in the germline V gene (reference sequence). The CDR3 coding sequence is TGTGCCAGTAGTATAGCCAGGGAGACGCAGTATTTT. Amino acid sequence: CASSIARETQYF.

This clonotype showed up many times. This chain joins TRBV15 and TRBJ2-3; no clear D gene. This CDR3 region has 11 residues. The germline V gene encodes CDR1 LNHNV and CDR2 YYDKDF (reference sequence). Trimming stripped 3 bases from V and 8 bases from J, with 6 bases between. For the CDR3, the DNA is TGTGCCACCAGCAGCGGCATTACGCAGTATTTT. It codes for CATSSGITQYF.

This clonotype appeared many times. CDR3 in amino acids: CASSSPGTGLFSGANVLTF. The CDR3 region has the DNA TGTGCCAGCAGCTCCCCCGGGACAGGGCTTTTCTCTGGGGCCAACGTCCTGACTTTC. J is TRBJ2-6 and V is TRBV7-9, with TRBD1 matching over 9 bases. This CDR3 comprises 19 residues. The germline V gene encodes CDR1 SEHNR and CDR2 FQNEAQ (reference sequence). Trimming at V came to 4 bases and at J to 0 bases, leaving 10 bases not matched to a gene.

At least ten counts were recorded for this clonotype. V and J are TRBV6-5 and TRBJ1-6, with 11 bases aligning to TRBD1. The CDR3 length is 19 residues. The germline V gene has CDR1 MNHEY and CDR2 SVGAGI. V gave up 3 bases and J gave up 2 bases; unmatched junction bases: 9. CDR3 sequence: CASSYRGQGVSTYNSPLHF. In DNA, the CDR3 is TGTGCCAGCAGTTATAGGGGACAGGGGGTATCGACCTATAATTCACCCCTCCACTTT.

This clonotype was picked up many times. The genes are TRBV7-6 and TRBJ2-1; D is perhaps TRBD2 (5 bases). The CDR3 runs 16 residues. Trimming removed 4 bases at V and 4 bases at J, with 17 bases between. Germline V gene sequence: CDR1 SGHVS, CDR2 FNYEAQ. This chain's CDR3 is CASSSYKEDFYNEQFF. The CDR3 region has the DNA TGTGCCAGCAGCTCTTATAAGGAGGACTTTTACAATGAGCAGTTCTTC.

This clonotype showed up many times. The chain carries TRBV10-2 and TRBJ2-7; 14 bases line up with TRBD2. Trimming cost V 2 bases and J 0 bases; bases outside gene matches: 9. CDR1 and CDR2 from the germline V gene are WSHSY and SAAADI. This CDR3 has 19 residues. CDR3 nucleotide sequence: TGCGCCAGCAGTGAGAGGGGACTAGCGGGAGTAAGGAGCTCCTACGAGCAGTACTTC. Encoded protein: CASSERGLAGVRSSYEQYF.

In this sample, this clonotype turned up many times. The V call is TRBV12-3 or TRBV12-4, the J call TRBJ2-1, with D possibly matching TRBD2 (6 bases). The CDR3 totals 13 residues. V shed 3 bases and J shed 9 bases, with 12 bases lying between them. CDR3 residues: CASSFRGGGEQFF. CDR3 DNA: TGTGCCAGCAGTTTTCGGGGAGGAGGTGAGCAGTTCTTC.